Following are 28 T cell receptor beta chains from one sample sequenced in a study of blood T cell repertoires in COVID-19. Generated by immunoSEQ multiplex PCR, the TCRdb table keeps only in-frame clones and is missing some. The sample shows over 200,000 clones, under 90% of them seen only once. The sequenced material came from peripheral blood. All receptors derive from an elderly woman with active or convalescent COVID-19.

This rearrangement joins TRBV14 to TRBJ2-7; no definite D call. Germline assignment: CDR1 SGHDN and CDR2 FVKESK. V lost 1 base, J lost 5 bases, and 12 bases lay in between. The CDR3 has 14 residues. CDR3 sequence reads: CASSQASVGNEQYF. CDR3 in DNA: TGTGCCAGCAGCCAAGCTTCGGTGGGCAACGAGCAGTACTTC.

This chain links TRBV5-4 with TRBJ2-5; D might be TRBD2 (5 bases). CDR1 and CDR2 from the germline V gene are SGHNT and YYREEE (reference sequence). V lost 4 bases, J lost 0 bases, and 10 bases lay in between. CDR3 length equals 14 residues. CDR3 residues: CASSPPGNQETQYF. CDR3 DNA sequence: TGTGCCAGCAGCCCACCCGGGAACCAAGAGACCCAGTACTTC.

The chain uses TRBV18 and TRBJ1-2; D gene ambiguous. V was clipped by 4 bases and J by 8 bases, with 14 bases between them. Germline CDR1 KGHSH, CDR2 LQKENI. This CDR3 has 13 amino acids. CDR3 protein: CASSRSIDGGYTF. CDR3 nucleotide sequence: TGTGCCAGCTCACGATCCATAGACGGGGGCTACACCTTC.

The chain carries TRBV19 and TRBJ2-7, with 7 positions matching TRBD1. Germline V lookup: CDR1 LNHDA, CDR2 SQIVND (reference sequence). After removal of 5 bases from V and 4 bases from J, the junction contained 8 bases not matched to a gene. This CDR3 region has 14 residues. The CDR3 here is CASSLGDSDYEQYF. The CDR3 DNA is TGTGCCAGTAGTCTGGGGGACAGCGATTACGAGCAGTACTTC.

The gene calls are TRBV18 and TRBJ1-1; unclear D gene. Trimming took 3 bases from V and 4 from J, leaving 15 bases between them. The length of the CDR3 is 15 residues. Germline-derived CDR1 and CDR2 are KGHSH and LQKENI. The CDR3 nucleotides are TGTGCCAGCTCACCGGGAGGCTCTCTGGGCACTGAAGCTTTCTTT. Amino acid sequence: CASSPGGSLGTEAFF.

This rearrangement joins TRBV28 to TRBJ2-7; D not certain. The CDR3 runs to 14 residues. Germline V gives CDR1 MDHEN, CDR2 SYDVKM. With 1 base removed from V and 3 bases from J, the gap between germline ends came to 10 bases. CDR3 sequence reads: CASSLSSGFYEQYF. CDR3 sequence (DNA): TGTGCCAGCAGTTTATCCTCCGGGTTCTACGAGCAGTACTTC.

This clone occurred a few times. This chain uses TRBV4-2 with TRBJ2-2, with 13 bases identical to TRBD2. Germline V gene sequence: CDR1 LGHNA, CDR2 YNFKEQ. The CDR3 extends over 17 amino acids. After removal of 6 bases from V and 8 bases from J, the junction contained 12 bases not matched to a gene. The CDR3: CASRDTSGGAARGELFF. CDR3 nucleotide sequence: TGTGCCAGCAGGGATACTAGCGGGGGGGCGGCAAGAGGGGAGCTGTTTTTT.

The rearrangement links TRBV7-2 to TRBJ2-5; D possibly corresponds to TRBD2 (6 bases). Germline V gives CDR1 SGHTA, CDR2 FQGNSA. The V end lost 0 bases, the J end lost 6 bases, and 17 bases lay between the germline ends. This CDR3 contains 16 residues. DNA of the CDR3: TGTGCCAGCAGCTTAGCCGCGGGACGTCTGCAGCAGACCCAGTACTTC. It encodes CASSLAAGRLQQTQYF.

The rearrangement links TRBV2 to TRBJ2-4; no clear D gene. Germline V gene data show CDR1 as SNHLY and CDR2 as FYNNEI. Trimming stripped 4 bases from V and 0 bases from J, with 13 bases between. This CDR3 has 16 amino acids. The CDR3: CASSVSQPLAKNIQYF. The CDR3 coding sequence is TGTGCCAGCAGTGTGTCACAGCCGCTAGCCAAAAACATTCAGTACTTC.

The CDR3 DNA reads TGTGCCTGGACCACCTCCGGAGGGGAAAAACTGTTTTTT. Amino acid sequence: CAWTTSGGEKLFF. This sequence joins TRBV30 and TRBJ1-4; no clear D gene. The V and J ends lost 4 bases and 8 bases respectively, with 14 bases between them. CDR3 length equals 13 residues. From germline, CDR1 is GTSNPN and CDR2 SVGIG (reference sequence).

J is TRBJ2-1 and V is TRBV7-2; weak D call: TRBD1 (5 bases). The V end was cut by 5 bases, the J end by 13 bases, with 12 bases between. The CDR3 has 11 amino acids. Germline-derived CDR1 and CDR2 are SGHTA and FQGNSA. The CDR3 nucleotides are TGTGCCAGCAGCAAAAGGGGCGACCAGTTCTTC. It specifies CASSKRGDQFF.

This clone has a handful of counts. V and J are TRBV6-5 and TRBJ2-7, with a possible D match to TRBD1 (6 bases). The CDR3 spans 13 residues. Between the trimmed V and J ends, which lost 5 bases and 3 bases, there was a span of 11 bases. The germline CDR1 and CDR2 sequences are MNHEY and SVGAGI. The DNA for the CDR3 is TGTGCCAGCAGTCGGGACAAGGACTACGAGCAGTACTTC. This translates into CASSRDKDYEQYF.

This clone was counted only a few times. The rearrangement uses TRBV4-2 and TRBJ1-6; D gene uncertain. The germline gives CDR1 LGHNA, CDR2 YNFKEQ. CDR3 length: 16 amino acids. Trimming stripped 1 base from V and 9 bases from J, with 16 bases between. The CDR3 nucleotides are TGTGCCAGCAGCCAAGCCCCCGAGGGCCTTTTTTCACCCCTCCACTTT. Amino acid sequence: CASSQAPEGLFSPLHF.

This chain joins TRBV11-3 and TRBJ1-6; weak D call: TRBD1 (6 bases). The CDR3 has 14 amino acids. V lost 6 bases and J lost 7, with 13 bases in between. In germline, CDR1 is SGHNT, CDR2 YENEEA. The DNA of the CDR3 is TGTGCCAGCAGTCTACAGGGCTACAATTCACCCCTCCACTTT. Protein product: CASSLQGYNSPLHF.

This chain joins TRBV7-3 and TRBJ2-4; 7 bases agree with TRBD2. Losses at the gene ends were 5 bases for V and 4 bases for J; bases not matched to a gene: 8. Germline CDR1 and CDR2: SGHTA and FQGTGA. The CDR3 extends over 15 amino acids. This chain's CDR3 is CASSTSGLGKNIQYF. In DNA form, the CDR3 reads TGTGCCAGCAGCACTTCAGGACTAGGGAAAAACATTCAGTACTTC.

This clone was counted a single time. The V and J genes are TRBV6-2 or TRBV6-3 and TRBJ1-4, with TRBD1 as a possible D gene (5 bases). Trimming removed 0 bases from V and 8 bases from J, with 16 bases in between. The CDR3 covers 16 residues. CDR1 and CDR2 from the germline V gene are MNHEY and SVGEGT. CDR3 residues: CASSYSAPVTAEKLFF. In nucleotides, the CDR3 is TGTGCCAGCAGTTACTCAGCCCCGGTGACAGCCGAAAAACTGTTTTTT.

This sequence joins TRBV11-3 and TRBJ2-5; possible D gene TRBD2, 5 bases. Looked up from germline, CDR1 is SGHNT and CDR2 is YENEEA. V lost 0 bases and J lost 2, with 13 bases in between. The length of the CDR3 is 16 residues. The CDR3 sequence is CASSLDLGREQETQYF. The CDR3 nucleotides read TGTGCCAGCAGCTTAGATCTTGGCCGGGAACAAGAGACCCAGTACTTC.

The chain uses TRBV7-9 and TRBJ2-2; 12 positions match TRBD2. The CDR3 sequence is 18 residues long. Per germline, CDR1 SEHNR and CDR2 FQNEAQ (reference sequence). With V trimmed by 3 bases and J by 5 bases, 10 bases remained unmatched. CDR3 sequence (DNA): TGTGCCAGCAGCTTGACCGCTAGCGGGGGGGCCTATACCGGGGAGCTGTTTTTT. Protein product: CASSLTASGGAYTGELFF.

This clone is medium-sized in the sample. This specimen includes other DNA sequences encoding the same CDR3. This chain connects TRBV7-9 to TRBJ1-3; weak D call: TRBD1 (5 bases). The germline V and J ends were trimmed by 5 bases and 0 bases, with 14 bases remaining between them. The CDR3 sequence is 16 residues long. Germline CDR1 reads SEHNR; CDR2 reads FQNEAQ (reference sequence). The CDR3 is CASSLGAGSSGNTIYF. CDR3 coding DNA: TGTGCCAGCAGCCTAGGGGCGGGGAGCTCTGGAAACACCATATATTTT. The complete variable domain, with remaining parts taken from reference TRBV7-9 and TRBJ1-3, reads DTGVSQNPRHKITKRGQNVTFRCDPISEHNRLYWYRQTLGQGPEFLTYFQNEAQLEKSRLLSDRFSAERPKGSFSTLEIQRTEQGDSAMYLCASSLGAGSSGNTIYFGEGSWLTVV.

This clone was counted between two and nine times. This chain connects TRBV19 to TRBJ1-5; maybe TRBD1 (5 bases). From germline, CDR1 is LNHDA and CDR2 SQIVND (reference sequence). The CDR3 is 14 residues long. V lost 4 bases and J 5 bases, leaving 12 bases between the germline ends. The CDR3 is CASSNQGPHQPQHF. The CDR3 DNA follows: TGTGCCAGTAGTAACCAGGGTCCACATCAGCCCCAGCATTTT.

This chain joins TRBV11-2 and TRBJ2-5; 15 positions match TRBD2. The CDR3 contains 14 residues. V lost 5 bases and J lost 10; bases outside the gene matches: 5. CDR1 and CDR2 (germline): SGHAT, FQNNGV. The CDR3 region has the DNA TGTGCCAGCAGCCTGGGACTAGCGGGGGGACGCCAGTACTTC. This sequence encodes CASSLGLAGGRQYF.

The chain uses TRBV30 and TRBJ2-1; 9 nucleotides align to TRBD2. The CDR3 loop spans 15 amino acids. Germline V gives CDR1 GTSNPN, CDR2 SVGIG (reference sequence). V shed 3 bases, J shed 1 base, and the junction held 4 bases outside the gene matches. Here the CDR3 reads CAWSGSGRSYNEQFF. In nucleotides, the CDR3 is TGTGCCTGGAGCGGTAGCGGGAGATCCTACAATGAGCAGTTCTTC.

The chain is built from TRBV2 and TRBJ2-7; D perhaps matches TRBD2 (6 bases). Germline values: CDR1 SNHLY, CDR2 FYNNEI. The CDR3 runs to 11 residues. The ends were cut back, 7 bases at V and 7 bases at J, with 11 bases in the middle. CDR3 in DNA: TGTGCCAGCACGACTAGTTGGGAGCAGTACTTC. Residues: CASTTSWEQYF.

The J gene is TRBJ2-3, the V gene TRBV2; 8 nucleotides line up with TRBD2. This CDR3 has 15 residues. Trimming took 4 bases from V and 7 from J; bases not matched to a gene: 10. From germline, CDR1 is SNHLY and CDR2 FYNNEI. The CDR3 protein is CASSVVSGGAYTQYF. DNA of the CDR3: TGTGCCAGCAGTGTGGTGAGCGGGGGCGCTTATACGCAGTATTTT.

The J gene is TRBJ2-1, the V gene TRBV5-4; 10 nucleotides agree with TRBD2. The V and J ends lost 4 bases and 6 bases, in that order; junction bases with no gene match: 10. Per germline, CDR1 SGHNT and CDR2 YYREEE (reference sequence). The CDR3 totals 16 residues. CDR3 loop: CASSPGTSVISNEQFF. As DNA, the CDR3 is TGTGCCAGCAGCCCCGGGACTAGCGTGATTAGCAATGAGCAGTTCTTC.

The V call is TRBV19, the J call TRBJ1-5; TRBD1 matches at 10 bases. The CDR3 covers 13 residues. V lost 5 bases, J lost 6 bases, and 1 base stayed unmatched. Germline CDR1 LNHDA, CDR2 SQIVND (reference sequence). CDR3 nucleotide sequence: TGTGCCAGTAGTGGGACAGGGGTTCAGCCCCAGCATTTT. Translated, it gives CASSGTGVQPQHF.

This chain's CDR3 is CASSPQGPVDNEQFF. The CDR3 DNA follows: TGTGCCAGCTCACCCCAGGGTCCGGTGGACAATGAGCAGTTCTTC. The V call is TRBV18, the J call TRBJ2-1; a weak D match, TRBD1 (5 bases). V dropped 3 bases and J dropped 5 bases, with 14 bases sitting between them. The CDR3 length is 15 residues. From germline, CDR1 is KGHSH and CDR2 LQKENI.

This sequence joins TRBV7-9 and TRBJ2-1, with a possible D match to TRBD1 (5 bases). Germline V gene sequence: CDR1 SEHNR, CDR2 FQNEAQ (reference sequence). The V end was cut by 1 base, the J end by 5 bases, with 21 bases between. The CDR3 contains 18 residues. CDR3 residues: CASSLGVTVGRQDNEQFF. The DNA of the CDR3 is TGTGCCAGCAGCTTAGGGGTTACGGTGGGGCGTCAAGACAATGAGCAGTTCTTC.